This TCR beta chain was recorded in a study of response to subunit inactivated influenza vaccine. TCRdb re-called the RT-PCR reads through MiXCR, storing one row per CDR3 protein. The sample shows fewer than 800,000 distinct CDR3 sequences, approximately 15% of them seen only once. The CDR3 loop spans 14 amino acids. Germline CDR1 reads SGHRS; CDR2 reads YFSETQ. Worth noting for this clonotype: One end of the junction does not line up with germline, which may come from a read error.

The receptor was derived from a man in his forties or fifties who received an inactivated influenza vaccine. V and J are TRBV5-1 and TRBJ2-1; D possibly corresponds to TRBD2 (5 bases). This sample comprised PBMCs from blood, obtained roughly 12 days after vaccination. The CDR3 is CASSLDAEWESFLF. The CDR3, as DNA: TGCGCCAGCAGCTTGGACGCCGAGTGGGAGAGCTTCCTCTTC. Combining the CDR3 with reference TRBV5-1 and TRBJ2-1 gives the whole variable domain KAGVTQTPRYLIKTRGQQVTLSCSPISGHRSVSWYQQTPGQGLQFLFEYFSETQRNKGNFPGRFSGRQFSNSRSEMNVSTLELGDSALYLCASSLDAEWESFLFGPGTRLTVL.